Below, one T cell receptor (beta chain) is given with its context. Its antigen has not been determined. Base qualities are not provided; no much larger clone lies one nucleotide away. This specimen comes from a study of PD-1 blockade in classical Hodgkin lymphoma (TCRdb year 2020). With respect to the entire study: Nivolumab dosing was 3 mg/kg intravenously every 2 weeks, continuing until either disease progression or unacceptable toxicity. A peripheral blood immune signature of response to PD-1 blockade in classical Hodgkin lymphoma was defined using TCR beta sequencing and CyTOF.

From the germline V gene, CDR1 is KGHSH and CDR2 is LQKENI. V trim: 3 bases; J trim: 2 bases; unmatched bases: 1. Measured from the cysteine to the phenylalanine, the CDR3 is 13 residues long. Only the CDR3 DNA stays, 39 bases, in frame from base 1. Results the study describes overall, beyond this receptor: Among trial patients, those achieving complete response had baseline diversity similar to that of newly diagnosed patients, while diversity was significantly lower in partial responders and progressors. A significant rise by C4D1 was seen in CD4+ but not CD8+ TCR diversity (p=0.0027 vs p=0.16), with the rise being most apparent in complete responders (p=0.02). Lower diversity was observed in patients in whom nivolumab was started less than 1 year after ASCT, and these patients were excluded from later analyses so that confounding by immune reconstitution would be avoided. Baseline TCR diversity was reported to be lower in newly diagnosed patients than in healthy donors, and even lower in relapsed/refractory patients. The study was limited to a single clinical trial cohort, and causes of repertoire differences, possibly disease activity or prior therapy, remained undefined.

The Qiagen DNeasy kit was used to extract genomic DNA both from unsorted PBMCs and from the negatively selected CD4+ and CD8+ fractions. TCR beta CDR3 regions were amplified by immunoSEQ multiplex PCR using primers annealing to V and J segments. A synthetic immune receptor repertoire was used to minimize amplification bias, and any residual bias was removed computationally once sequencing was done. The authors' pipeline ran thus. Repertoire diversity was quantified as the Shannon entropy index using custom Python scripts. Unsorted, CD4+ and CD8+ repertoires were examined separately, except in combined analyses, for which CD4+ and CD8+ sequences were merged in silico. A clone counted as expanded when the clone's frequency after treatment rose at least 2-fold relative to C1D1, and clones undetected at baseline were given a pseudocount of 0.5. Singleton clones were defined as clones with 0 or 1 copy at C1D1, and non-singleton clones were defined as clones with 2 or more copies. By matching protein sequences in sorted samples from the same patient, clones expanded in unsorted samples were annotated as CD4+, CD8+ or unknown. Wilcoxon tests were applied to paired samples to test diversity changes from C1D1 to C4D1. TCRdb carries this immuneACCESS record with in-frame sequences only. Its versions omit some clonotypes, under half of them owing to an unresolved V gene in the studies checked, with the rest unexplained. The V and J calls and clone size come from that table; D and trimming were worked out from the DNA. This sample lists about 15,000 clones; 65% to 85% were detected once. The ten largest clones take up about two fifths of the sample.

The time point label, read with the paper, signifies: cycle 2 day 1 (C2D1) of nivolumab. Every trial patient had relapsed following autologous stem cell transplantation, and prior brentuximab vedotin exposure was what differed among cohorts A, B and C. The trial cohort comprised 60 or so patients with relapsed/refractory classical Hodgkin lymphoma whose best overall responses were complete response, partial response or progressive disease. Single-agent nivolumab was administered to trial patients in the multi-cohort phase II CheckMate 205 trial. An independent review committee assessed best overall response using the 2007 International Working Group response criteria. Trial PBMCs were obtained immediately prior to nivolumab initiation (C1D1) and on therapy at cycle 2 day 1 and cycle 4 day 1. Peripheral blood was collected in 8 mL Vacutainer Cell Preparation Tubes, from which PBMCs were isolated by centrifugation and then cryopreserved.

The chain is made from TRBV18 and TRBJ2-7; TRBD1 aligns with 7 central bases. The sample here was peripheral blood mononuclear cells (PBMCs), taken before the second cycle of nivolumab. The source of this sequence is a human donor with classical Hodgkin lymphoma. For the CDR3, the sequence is CASSPGQTYEQYF. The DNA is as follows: TGTGCCAGCTCACCGGGACAGACCTACGAGCAGTACTTC.